This T cell receptor beta chain was retrieved from a study of radiation and T cells in renal cell carcinoma. Study findings and constraints: Irradiated tumors had higher TCR clonality than control tumors.

Sequencing used immunoSEQ multiplex PCR; TCRdb keeps in-frame clones, though not all of them. The sample shows around 15,000 clones, 57% of them seen only once. Germline V gene data show CDR1 as SNHLY and CDR2 as FYNNEI. The CDR3 consists of 14 residues. With 5 bases removed from V and 0 bases from J, the gap between germline ends came to 7 bases. On this clone itself: Its cognate antigen is unknown. Additional DNA sequences in this sample encode the identical CDR3.

Documented treatment: treatment-naive control, cytoreductive nephrectomy. This renal cell carcinoma was of the clear cell type. The source is a man in his fifties with renal cell carcinoma. Sequencing was performed on tumor tissue, taken from a patient whose treatment was nephrectomy without radiotherapy. The J gene is TRBJ2-2, the V gene TRBV2, with D possibly called TRBD1 or TRBD2 (5 bases each). CDR3 loop: CASSWGSNTGELFF. The CDR3 DNA reads TGTGCCAGCAGTTGGGGGTCGAACACCGGGGAGCTGTTTTTT. Complete variable domain (other parts from reference TRBV2 and TRBJ2-2): EPEVTQTPSHQVTQMGQEVILRCVPISNHLYFYWYRQILGQKVEFLVSFYNNEISEKSEIFDDQFSVERPDGSNFTLKIRSTKLEDSAMYFCASSWGSNTGELFFGEGSRLTVL.